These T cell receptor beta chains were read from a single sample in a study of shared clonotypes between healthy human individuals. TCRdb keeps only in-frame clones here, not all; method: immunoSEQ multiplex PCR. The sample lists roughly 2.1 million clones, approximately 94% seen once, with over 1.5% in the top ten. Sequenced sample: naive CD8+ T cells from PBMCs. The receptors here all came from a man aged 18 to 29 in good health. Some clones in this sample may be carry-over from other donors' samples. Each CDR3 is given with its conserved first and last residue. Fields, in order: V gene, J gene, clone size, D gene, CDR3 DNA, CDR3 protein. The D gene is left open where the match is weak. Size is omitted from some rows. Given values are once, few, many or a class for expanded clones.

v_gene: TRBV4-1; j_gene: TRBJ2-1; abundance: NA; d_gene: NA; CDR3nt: TGCGCCAGCAGCCAGGCAGCTATTAACTCCTACAATGAGCAGTTCTTC; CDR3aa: CASSQAAINSYNEQFF
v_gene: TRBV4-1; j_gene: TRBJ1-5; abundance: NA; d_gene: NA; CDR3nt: TGCGCCAGCAGCCAAGGCGGCCCCCATCCCCTCAATCAGCCCCAGCATTTT; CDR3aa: CASSQGGPHPLNQPQHF
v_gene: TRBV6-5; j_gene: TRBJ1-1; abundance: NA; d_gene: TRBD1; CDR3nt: TGTGCCAGCAGTCAGGACAGGTCTGAAGCTTTCTTT; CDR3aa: CASSQDRSEAFF
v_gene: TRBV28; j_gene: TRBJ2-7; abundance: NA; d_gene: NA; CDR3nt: TGTGCCAGCGCTTCTGGCAGGGTGGGCTACGAGCAGTACTTC; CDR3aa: CASASGRVGYEQYF
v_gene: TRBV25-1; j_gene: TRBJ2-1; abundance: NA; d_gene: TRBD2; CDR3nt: TGTGCCAGCAGTGAGAGGGGCGGGAGCGGGTCTGGCTTCTTC; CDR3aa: CASSERGGSGSGFF
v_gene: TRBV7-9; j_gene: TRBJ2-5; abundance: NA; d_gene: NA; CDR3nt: TGTGCCAGCAGCTTTGAAGCCCAAGAGACCCAGTACTTC; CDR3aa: CASSFEAQETQYF
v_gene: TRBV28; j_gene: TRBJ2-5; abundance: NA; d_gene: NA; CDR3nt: TGTGCCAGCAGTTTACGGGAGCCTGGATTGGAGACCCAGTACTTC; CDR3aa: CASSLREPGLETQYF
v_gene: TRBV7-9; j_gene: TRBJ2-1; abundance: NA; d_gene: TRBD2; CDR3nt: TGTGCCAGAGAGGTTGCTAGCGGGAGGGAGAAGTTCTTC; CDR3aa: CAREVASGREKFF
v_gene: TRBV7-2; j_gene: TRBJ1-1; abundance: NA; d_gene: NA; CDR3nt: TGTGCCAGCAGCTTAGTCCGGAAGATTGAAGCTTTCTTT; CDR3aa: CASSLVRKIEAFF
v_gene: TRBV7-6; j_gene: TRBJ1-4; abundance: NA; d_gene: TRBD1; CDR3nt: TGTGCCAGCAGCACCCGGGACAGGGGAAGCGAAAAACTGTTTTTT; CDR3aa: CASSTRDRGSEKLFF
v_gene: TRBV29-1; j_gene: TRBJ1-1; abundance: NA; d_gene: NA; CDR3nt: TGCAGCGTTGGGGGAACTGAAGCTTTCTTT; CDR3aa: CSVGGTEAFF
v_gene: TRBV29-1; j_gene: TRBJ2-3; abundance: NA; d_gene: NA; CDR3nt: TGCAGCGTTGAAGACGTAGGAACATGGAATACGCAGTATTTT; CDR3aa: CSVEDVGTWNTQYF
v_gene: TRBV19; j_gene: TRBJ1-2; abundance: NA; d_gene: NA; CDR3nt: TGTGCCAGTATCTCGACGCAGTTCTATGGCTACACCTTC; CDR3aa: CASISTQFYGYTF
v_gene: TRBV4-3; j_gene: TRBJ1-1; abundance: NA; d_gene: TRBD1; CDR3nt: TGCGCCAGCAGCCTGACGACAGGGGGATTCACTGAAGCTTTCTTT; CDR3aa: CASSLTTGGFTEAFF
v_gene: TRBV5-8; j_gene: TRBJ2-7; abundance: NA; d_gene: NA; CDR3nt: TGTGCCAGCAGCTTGGCCAGACGAAGCGAGCAGTACTTC; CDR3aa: CASSLARRSEQYF
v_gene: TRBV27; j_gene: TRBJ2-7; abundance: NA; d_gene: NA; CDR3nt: TGTGCCAGCAGTTTAGAGGTGGGCTACGAGCAGTACTTC; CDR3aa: CASSLEVGYEQYF
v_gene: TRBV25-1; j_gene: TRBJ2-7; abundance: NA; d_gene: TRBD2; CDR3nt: TGTGCCAGCAGTGACGGGAGGGCCCACGAGCAGTACTTC; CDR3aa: CASSDGRAHEQYF
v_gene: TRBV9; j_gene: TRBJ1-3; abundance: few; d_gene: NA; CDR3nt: TGTGCCAGCAGCGGCTTTCGAGGAAACACCATATATTTT; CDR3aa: CASSGFRGNTIYF
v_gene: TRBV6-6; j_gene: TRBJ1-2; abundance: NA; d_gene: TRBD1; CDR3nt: TGTGCCAGCAGAAACCGGGACAGCAACTATGGCTACACCTTC; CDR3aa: CASRNRDSNYGYTF
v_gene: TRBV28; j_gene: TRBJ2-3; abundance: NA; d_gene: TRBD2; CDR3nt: TGTGCCAGCAGTTTACCGCGGACTAGAGAGAGCACAGATACGCAGTATTTT; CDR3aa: CASSLPRTRESTDTQYF
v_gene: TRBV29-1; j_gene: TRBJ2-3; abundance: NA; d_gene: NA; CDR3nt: TGCAGCGCGAGATCCGATACGCAGTATTTT; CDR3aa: CSARSDTQYF
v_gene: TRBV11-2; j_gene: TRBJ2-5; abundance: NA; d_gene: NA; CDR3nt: TGTGCCAGCAGCTCGGCCCCGGCCGGCAGATCGGAGACCCAGTACTTC; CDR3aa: CASSSAPAGRSETQYF
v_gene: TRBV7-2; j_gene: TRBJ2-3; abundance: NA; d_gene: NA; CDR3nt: TGTGCCAGCAGCTTAGGAGTGGGAGATACGCAGTATTTT; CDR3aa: CASSLGVGDTQYF
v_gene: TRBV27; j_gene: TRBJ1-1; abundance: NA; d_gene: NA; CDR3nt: TGTGCCAGCAGTTTATACATAACGAACACTGAAGCTTTCTTT; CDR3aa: CASSLYITNTEAFF
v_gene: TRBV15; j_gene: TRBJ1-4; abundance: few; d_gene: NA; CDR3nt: TGTGCCACCAGCAGAGTCGGCCCGAGCCGAGAAAAACTGTTTTTT; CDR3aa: CATSRVGPSREKLFF
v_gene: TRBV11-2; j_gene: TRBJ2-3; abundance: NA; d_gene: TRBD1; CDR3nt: TGTGCCAGCACCACCGGGACAGTGGGTGGAGATACGCAGTATTTT; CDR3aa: CASTTGTVGGDTQYF
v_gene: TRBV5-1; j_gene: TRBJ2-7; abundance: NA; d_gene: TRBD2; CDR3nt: TGCGCCAGCAGCTTTTACGGGAGGGCCTACGAGCAGTACTTC; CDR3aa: CASSFYGRAYEQYF
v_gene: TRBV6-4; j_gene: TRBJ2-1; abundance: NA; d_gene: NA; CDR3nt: TGTGCCAGCTCTAGCAGCTCCTACAATGAGCAGTTCTTC; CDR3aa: CASSSSSYNEQFF
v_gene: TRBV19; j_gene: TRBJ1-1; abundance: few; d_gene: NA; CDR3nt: TGTGCCAGTAGGGTGACGGTGAACACTGAAGCTTTCTTT; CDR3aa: CASRVTVNTEAFF
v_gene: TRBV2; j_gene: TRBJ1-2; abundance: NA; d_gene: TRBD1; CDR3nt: TGTGCCAGCCCCCGGGACAGCGATTTGGGCTACACCTTC; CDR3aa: CASPRDSDLGYTF
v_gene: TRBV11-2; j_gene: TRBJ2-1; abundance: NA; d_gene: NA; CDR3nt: TGTGCCAGCAGCCATGGCTGGGTCAATGAGCAGTTCTTC; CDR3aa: CASSHGWVNEQFF
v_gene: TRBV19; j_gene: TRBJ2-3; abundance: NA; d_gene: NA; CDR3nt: TGTGCCAGCACCCCGGACGCGGGGAGCACAGATACGCAGTATTTT; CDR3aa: CASTPDAGSTDTQYF
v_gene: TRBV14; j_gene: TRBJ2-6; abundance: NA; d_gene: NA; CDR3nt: TGTGCCAGCAGTCAAGCCGTCGGACAAAGCTCTGGGGCCAACGTCCTGACTTTC; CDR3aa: CASSQAVGQSSGANVLTF
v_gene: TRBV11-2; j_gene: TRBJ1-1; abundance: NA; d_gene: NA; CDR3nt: TGTGCCAGCAGCTTAGTGGCAGCCACAGAAGCTTTCTTT; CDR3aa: CASSLVAATEAFF